This TCR beta chain was identified during a study of relationships among human T cell subsets. Findings and limits, study-wide: Over 55% of CD8+ cytotoxic sequences were in clones over 100 reads; regulatory and Th2 had few. Some CD4+CD8+ double-positive cells may remain after bead sorting.

Germline-derived CDR1 and CDR2 are LNHDA and SQIVND (reference sequence). The CDR3 spans 15 residues. V lost 3 bases and J 2 bases, leaving 11 bases between the germline ends. This clonotype was found once. The antigen is not known. CD8+ T cells were isolated by anti-CD4 multisort bead depletion, then anti-CD8 bead selection. From mRNA, alpha and beta CDR3 regions were amplified using semiquantitative ARM-PCR. ARM-PCR used tagged nested gene-specific primers, then communal superprimers for exponential amplification. In TCRdb, the multiplex PCR reads were re-called with MiXCR into one record per CDR3 protein. This repertoire shows more than 4,500 distinct CDR3 sequences, 50% to 70% found once; its top ten account for 57%.

The chain joins TRBV19 to TRBJ1-5, with no clear D. The receptor's source is a man between 40 and 49 years old in good health. Material for sequencing was CD8+ T cells sorted from blood. The CDR3 region is CASSMMKLGNQPQHF. The CDR3 DNA follows: TGTGCCAGTAGTATGATGAAGTTGGGCAATCAGCCCCAGCATTTT.